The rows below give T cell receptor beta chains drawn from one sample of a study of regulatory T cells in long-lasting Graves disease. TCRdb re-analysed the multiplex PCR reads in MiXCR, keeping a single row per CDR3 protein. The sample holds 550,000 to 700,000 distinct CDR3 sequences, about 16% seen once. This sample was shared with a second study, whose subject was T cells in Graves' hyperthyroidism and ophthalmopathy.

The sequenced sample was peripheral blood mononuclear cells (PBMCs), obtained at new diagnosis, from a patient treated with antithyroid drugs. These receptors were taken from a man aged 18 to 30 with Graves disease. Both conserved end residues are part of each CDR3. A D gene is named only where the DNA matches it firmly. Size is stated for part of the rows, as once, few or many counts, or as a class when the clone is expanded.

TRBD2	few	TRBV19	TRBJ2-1	TGTGCCAGTAGTATTCCTAGCGGGAGCTCCTACAATGAGCAGTTCTTC	CASSIPSGSSYNEQFF
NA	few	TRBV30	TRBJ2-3	TGTGCCTGGAGTGTGTGGGGAGCAGATACGCAGTATTTT	CAWSVWGADTQYF
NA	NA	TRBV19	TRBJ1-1	TGTGCCAGTAGCCAAAACCCAGGGGTCACTGAAGCTTTCTTT	CASSQNPGVTEAFF
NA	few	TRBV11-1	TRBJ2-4	TGTGCCAGCAGCCCCCCGGGGCAAAACATTCAGTACTTC	CASSPPGQNIQYF
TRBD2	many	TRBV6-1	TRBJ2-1	TGTGCCAGCAGCGCCATAGCGGGAGGGCCCTACAATGAGCAGTTCTTC	CASSAIAGGPYNEQFF
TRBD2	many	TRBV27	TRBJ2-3	TGTGCCAGCAGTTTATCGCGGGAGGAATTACGAACGCAGTATTTT	CASSLSREELRTQYF
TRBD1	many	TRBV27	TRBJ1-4	TGTGCCAGCAGTCCGAGCCAAGGGGACAGCGACGAAAAACTGTTTTTT	CASSPSQGDSDEKLFF
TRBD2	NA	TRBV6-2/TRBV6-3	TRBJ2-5	TGTGCCAGCAGTTACTCGAAACTAGCGGGAGAAAGGACCCAGTACTTC	CASSYSKLAGERTQYF
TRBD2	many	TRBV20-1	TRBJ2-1	TGCAGTGCTAGAGGGTCCGGGACTAGCGGGAGGGCCTACAATGAGCAGTTCTTC	CSARGSGTSGRAYNEQFF
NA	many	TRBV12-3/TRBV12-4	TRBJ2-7	TGTGCCAGCAGCTTAGGGAGCTACGAGCAGTACTTC	CASSLGSYEQYF
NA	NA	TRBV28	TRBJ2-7	TGTGCCAGCAGTTTGAACGTAGGCTACGAGCAGTACTTC	CASSLNVGYEQYF
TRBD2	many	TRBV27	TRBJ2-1	TGTGCCAGCGGGGAGGGTGAGCAGTTCTTC	CASGEGEQFF
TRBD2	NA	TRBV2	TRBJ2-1	TGTGCCAGCAGTAGAACCTCTGGGACTAGCGGGGCCAGCTCCTACAATGAGCAGTTCTTC	CASSRTSGTSGASSYNEQFF
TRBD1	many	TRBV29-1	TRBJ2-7	TGCAGCGTCGTGCTCGGACAGGGGACATCCTACGAGCAGTACTTC	CSVVLGQGTSYEQYF
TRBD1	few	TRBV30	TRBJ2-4	TGTGCCTGGAGTGGACAGGGGGTCGGGAACATTCAGTACTTC	CAWSGQGVGNIQYF
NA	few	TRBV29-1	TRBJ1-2	TGCAGCGTTGAGTTTTACTATGGCTACACCTTC	CSVEFYYGYTF
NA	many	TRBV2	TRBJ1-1	TGTGCCAGCAAAAGAGCCACTGAAGCTTTCTTT	CASKRATEAFF
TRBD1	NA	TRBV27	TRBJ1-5	TGTGCCAGCTCCTCATATACAGGGGCCTTTAGCAATCAGCCCCAGCATTTT	CASSSYTGAFSNQPQHF
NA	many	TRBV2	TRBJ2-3	TGTGCCAGCAGTGTTTCTCTAGCGACAGATACGCAGTATTTT	CASSVSLATDTQYF
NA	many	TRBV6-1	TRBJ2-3	TGTGCCAGCAGTGAAGACTCAACCTTCACAGATACGCAGTATTTT	CASSEDSTFTDTQYF
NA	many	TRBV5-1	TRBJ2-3	TGCGCCAGCAGCTTGGAGGGTGTGAGGACAGATACGCAGTATTTT	CASSLEGVRTDTQYF
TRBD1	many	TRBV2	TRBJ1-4	TGTGCCAGCAGGGACGGGACAGGGTACGAAAAACTGTTTTTT	CASRDGTGYEKLFF
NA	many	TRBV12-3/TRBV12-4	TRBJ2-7	TGTGCCAGCAGTTTAGACGGGGGTGACGAGCAGTACTTC	CASSLDGGDEQYF
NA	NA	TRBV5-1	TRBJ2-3	TGCGCCAGCAGCTTGGCGTCATGGGTGGGGATGGGAGATACGCAGTATTTT	CASSLASWVGMGDTQYF
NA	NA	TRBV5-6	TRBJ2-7	TGTGCCAGCAGCTCTTTCGGGACTGGCGGAAGGATCTCCTACGAGCAGTACTTC	CASSSFGTGGRISYEQYF
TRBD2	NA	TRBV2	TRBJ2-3	TGTGCCGGGTTAGCGGGAGGAACAGATACGCAGTATTTT	CAGLAGGTDTQYF
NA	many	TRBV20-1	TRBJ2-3	TGCAGTGCCAGAGAAGGAGCCGGGGGCACAGATACGCAGTATTTT	CSAREGAGGTDTQYF
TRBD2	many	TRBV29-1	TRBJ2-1	TGCAGCGGGGGGGGACTAGCGGGATCATACAATGAGCAGTTCTTC	CSGGGLAGSYNEQFF
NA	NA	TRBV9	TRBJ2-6	TGTGCCAGCAGCGACCTGTCGGGGGCCAACGTCCTGACTTTC	CASSDLSGANVLTF
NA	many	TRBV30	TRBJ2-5	TGTGCCTGGGACCGAGTGGGGACCCAGTACTTC	CAWDRVGTQYF
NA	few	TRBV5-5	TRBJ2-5	TGTGCCAGCAGCTTGATGCCTAGCGCCAAAGAGACCCAGTACTTC	CASSLMPSAKETQYF
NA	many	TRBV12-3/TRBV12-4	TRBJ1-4	TGTGCCAGCAGTTTCGCTCCAAATGAAAAACTGTTTTTT	CASSFAPNEKLFF
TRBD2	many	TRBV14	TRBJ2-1	TGTGCCAGCAGCCGAATGGGGGAACTAGCGGGAGTATGGAATGAGCAGTTCTTC	CASSRMGELAGVWNEQFF
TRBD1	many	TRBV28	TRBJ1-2	TGTGCCAGCAGTTTGGGGGAGGGGGCATTTGGCTACACCTTC	CASSLGEGAFGYTF
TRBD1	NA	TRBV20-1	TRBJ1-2	TGCAGTGCTAGCTCCGGACAGGGGGGATATGGCTACACCTTC	CSASSGQGGYGYTF
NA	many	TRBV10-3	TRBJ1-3	TGTGCCATCAGACAAAACTCTGGAAACACCATATATTTT	CAIRQNSGNTIYF
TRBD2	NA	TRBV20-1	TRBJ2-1	TGCAGTGCTAGAACGACTAGCGCCTCCTACAATGAGCAGTTCTTC	CSARTTSASYNEQFF
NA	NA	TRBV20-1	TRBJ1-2	TGCAGTGCTCGAGACACGAGATATGGGGGCTACACCTTC	CSARDTRYGGYTF
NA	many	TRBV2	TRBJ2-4	TGTGCCAGCAGTGAGCTCCACCCACTAGCCAAAAACATTCAGTACTTC	CASSELHPLAKNIQYF
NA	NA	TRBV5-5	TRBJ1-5	TGTGCCAGCAGCCCGAGTTCGAGCAGGGCTGGACAGCCCCAGCATTTT	CASSPSSSRAGQPQHF
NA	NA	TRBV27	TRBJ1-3	TGTGCCAGCAGCGCGCGCGCGACTGGAAACACCATATATTTT	CASSARATGNTIYF
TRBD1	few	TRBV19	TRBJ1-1	TGTGCCAGTAGTATCGGGACAGGCCGTAGTAACACTGAAGCTTTCTTT	CASSIGTGRSNTEAFF
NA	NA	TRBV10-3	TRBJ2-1	TGTGCCATCAGTGATTCCTTTGAGCAGTTCTTC	CAISDSFEQFF
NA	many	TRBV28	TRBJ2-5	TGTGCCAGCAGTCCGCAGGGCCTCATGTTAAGGGAGACCCAGTACTTC	CASSPQGLMLRETQYF
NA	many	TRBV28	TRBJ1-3	TGTGCCAGCAGTTTATCGGGACGGACGGGGGGAAACACCATATATTTT	CASSLSGRTGGNTIYF
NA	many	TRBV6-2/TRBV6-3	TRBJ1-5	TGTGCCAGCAGTTATCAGGGATCGGGGCAGCCCCAGCATTTT	CASSYQGSGQPQHF
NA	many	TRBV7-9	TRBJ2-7	TGTGCCAGCAGCTACGAGACAGGCCTCTCCTACGAGCAGTACTTC	CASSYETGLSYEQYF
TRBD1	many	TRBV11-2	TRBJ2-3	TGTGCCAGCAGCTTCAAGGACAGGGAGGTGGATACGCAGTATTTT	CASSFKDREVDTQYF
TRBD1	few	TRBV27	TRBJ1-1	TGTGCCAGCAGCAACCTCCCGGGACAGGGGGACACTGAAGCTTTCTTT	CASSNLPGQGDTEAFF
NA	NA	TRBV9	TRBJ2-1	TGTGCCAGCAGCGTAGGGAGGGGGCGGGGAAGCTCCTACAATGAGCAGTTCTTC	CASSVGRGRGSSYNEQFF
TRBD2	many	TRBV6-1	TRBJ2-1	TGTGCCAGCACCTTAGCGGGGGGCAATGAGCAGTTCTTC	CASTLAGGNEQFF
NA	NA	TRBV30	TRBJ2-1	TGTGCCTGGAGTATAGAGCTTCCCTGGAGCTCCTACAATGAGCAGTTCTTC	CAWSIELPWSSYNEQFF
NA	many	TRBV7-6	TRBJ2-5	TGTGCCAGCAGCACCACGGACAAGGTCGGTCGCTTC	CASSTTDKVGRF
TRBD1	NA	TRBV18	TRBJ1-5	TGTGCCAGCTCACCATCGCACAGGGGTATTAGCAATCAGCCCCAGCATTTT	CASSPSHRGISNQPQHF
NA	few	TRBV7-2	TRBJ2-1	TGTGCCAGCAGTCATGATGAGGGGGACTCTTTTTACAATGAGCAGTTCTTC	CASSHDEGDSFYNEQFF
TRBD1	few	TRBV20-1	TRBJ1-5	TGCAGTGCTAGAGATCGGACAGGGGATCAGCCCCAGCATTTT	CSARDRTGDQPQHF
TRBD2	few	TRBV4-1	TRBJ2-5	TGCGCCAGCAGCTGGAGGGAGGGGCGGGAGGAGACCCAGTACTTC	CASSWREGREETQYF
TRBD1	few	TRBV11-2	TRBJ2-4	TGTGCCAGCAGCTTAGGTCGGCTCGGGACAGGACAAGCCAAAAACATTCAGTACTTC	CASSLGRLGTGQAKNIQYF
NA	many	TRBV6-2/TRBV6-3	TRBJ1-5	TGTGCCAGCAGTTACAAGGGGTATAGCAATCAGCCCCAGCATTTT	CASSYKGYSNQPQHF